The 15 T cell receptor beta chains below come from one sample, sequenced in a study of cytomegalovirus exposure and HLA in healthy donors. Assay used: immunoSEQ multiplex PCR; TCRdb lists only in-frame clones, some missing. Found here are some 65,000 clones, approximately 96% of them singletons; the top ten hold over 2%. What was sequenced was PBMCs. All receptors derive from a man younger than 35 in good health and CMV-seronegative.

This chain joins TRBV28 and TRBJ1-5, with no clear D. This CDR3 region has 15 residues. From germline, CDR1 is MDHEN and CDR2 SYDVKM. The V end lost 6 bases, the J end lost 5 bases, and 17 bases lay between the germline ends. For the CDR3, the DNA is TGTGCCAGCAGCCACGCCGAAGACACGTATCAGCCCCAGCATTTT. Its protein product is CASSHAEDTYQPQHF.

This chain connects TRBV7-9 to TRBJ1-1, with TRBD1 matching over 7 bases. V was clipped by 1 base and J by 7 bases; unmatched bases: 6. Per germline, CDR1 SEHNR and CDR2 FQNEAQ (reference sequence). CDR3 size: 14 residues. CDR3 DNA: TGTGCCAGCAGCTTAGGAGGGGGACAGTTTGAAGCTTTCTTT. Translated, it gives CASSLGGGQFEAFF.

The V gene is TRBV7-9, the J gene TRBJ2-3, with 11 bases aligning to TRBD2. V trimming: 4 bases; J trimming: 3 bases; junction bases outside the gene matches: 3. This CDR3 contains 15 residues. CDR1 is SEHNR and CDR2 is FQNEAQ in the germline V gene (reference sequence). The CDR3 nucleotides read TGTGCCAGCAGCTCGACTAGCGGGAATACAGATACGCAGTATTTT. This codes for CASSSTSGNTDTQYF. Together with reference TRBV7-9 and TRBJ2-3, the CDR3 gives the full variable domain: DTGVSQNPRHKITKRGQNVTFRCDPISEHNRLYWYRQTLGQGPEFLTYFQNEAQLEKSRLLSDRFSAERPKGSFSTLEIQRTEQGDSAMYLCASSSTSGNTDTQYFGPGTRLTVL.

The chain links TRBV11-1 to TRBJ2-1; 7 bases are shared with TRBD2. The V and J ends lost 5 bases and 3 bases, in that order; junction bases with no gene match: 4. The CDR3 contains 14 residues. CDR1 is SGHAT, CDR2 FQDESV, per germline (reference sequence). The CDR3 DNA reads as TGTGCCAGCAGCCCCCGGACTAGCTACAATGAGCAGTTCTTC. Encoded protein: CASSPRTSYNEQFF. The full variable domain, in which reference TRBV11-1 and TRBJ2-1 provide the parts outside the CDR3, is EAEVAQSPRYKITEKSQAVAFWCDPISGHATLYWYRQILGQGPELLVQFQDESVVDDSQLPKDRFSAERLKGVDSTLKIQPAELGDSAMYLCASSPRTSYNEQFFGPGTRLTVL.

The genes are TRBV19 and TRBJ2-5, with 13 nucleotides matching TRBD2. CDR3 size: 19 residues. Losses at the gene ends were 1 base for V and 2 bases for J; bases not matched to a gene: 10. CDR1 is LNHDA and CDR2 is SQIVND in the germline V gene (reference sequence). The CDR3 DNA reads TGTGCCAGTAGTATAGGGGGACTAGCGGGACGGCAATATCAAGAGACCCAGTACTTC. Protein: CASSIGGLAGRQYQETQYF.

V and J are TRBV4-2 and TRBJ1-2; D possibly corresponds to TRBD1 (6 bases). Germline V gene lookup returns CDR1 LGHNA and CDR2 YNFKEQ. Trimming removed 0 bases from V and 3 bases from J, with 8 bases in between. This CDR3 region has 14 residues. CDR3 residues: CASSQDSGDYGYTF. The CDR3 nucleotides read TGTGCCAGCAGCCAAGATTCAGGGGACTATGGCTACACCTTC.

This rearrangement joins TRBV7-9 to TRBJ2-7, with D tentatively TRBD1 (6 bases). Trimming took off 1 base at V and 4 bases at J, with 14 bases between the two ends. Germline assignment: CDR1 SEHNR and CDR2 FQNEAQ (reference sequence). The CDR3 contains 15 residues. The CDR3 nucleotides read TGTGCCAGCAGCTTAGGGCCCCAGGGGAAATACGAGCAGTACTTC. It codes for CASSLGPQGKYEQYF.

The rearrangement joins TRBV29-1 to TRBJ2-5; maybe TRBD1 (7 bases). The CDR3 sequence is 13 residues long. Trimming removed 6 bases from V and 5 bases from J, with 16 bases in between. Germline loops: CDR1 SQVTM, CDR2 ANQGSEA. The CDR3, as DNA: TGCAGCGTCCGGAGGGGGCGCGGGGAGACCCAGTACTTC. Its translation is CSVRRGRGETQYF.

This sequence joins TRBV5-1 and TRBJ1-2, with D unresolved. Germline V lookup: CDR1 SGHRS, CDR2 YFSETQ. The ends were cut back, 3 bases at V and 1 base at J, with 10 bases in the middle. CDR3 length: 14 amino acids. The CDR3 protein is CASSYEEFNYGYTF. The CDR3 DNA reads TGCGCCAGCAGCTACGAGGAGTTTAACTATGGCTACACCTTC.

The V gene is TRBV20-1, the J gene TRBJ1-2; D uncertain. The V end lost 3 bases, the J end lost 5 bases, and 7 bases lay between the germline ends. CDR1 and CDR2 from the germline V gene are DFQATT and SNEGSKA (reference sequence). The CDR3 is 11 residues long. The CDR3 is CSASAAYGYTF. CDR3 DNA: TGCAGTGCTAGTGCCGCGTATGGCTACACCTTC.

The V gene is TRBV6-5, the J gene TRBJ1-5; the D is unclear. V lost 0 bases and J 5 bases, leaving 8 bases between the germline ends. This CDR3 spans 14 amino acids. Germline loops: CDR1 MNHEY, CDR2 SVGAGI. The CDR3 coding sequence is TGTGCCAGCAGTTACTCCGGTTCCGATCAGCCCCAGCATTTT. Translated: CASSYSGSDQPQHF.

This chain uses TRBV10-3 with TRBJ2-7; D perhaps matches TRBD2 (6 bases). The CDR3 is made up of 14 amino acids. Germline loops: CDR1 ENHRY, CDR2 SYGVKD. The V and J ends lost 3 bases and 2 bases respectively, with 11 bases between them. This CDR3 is CAISDVSGPYEQYF. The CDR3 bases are TGTGCCATCAGTGACGTAAGCGGGCCCTACGAGCAGTACTTC.

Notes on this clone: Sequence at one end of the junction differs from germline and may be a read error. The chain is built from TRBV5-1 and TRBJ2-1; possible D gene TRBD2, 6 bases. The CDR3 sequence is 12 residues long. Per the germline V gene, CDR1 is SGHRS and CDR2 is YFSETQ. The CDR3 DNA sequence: TGCGCCAGCAGCCCCGAGCGACTAGATACAGTCTTC. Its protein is CASSPERLDTVF.

As DNA, the CDR3 is TGTGCCAGCAGTGAAGGGCGGTTCAATCAGCCCCAGCATTTT. This gives the protein CASSEGRFNQPQHF. The chain uses TRBV6-1 and TRBJ1-5; D is unclear. The CDR3 totals 14 residues. V lost 1 base to trimming and J lost 3 bases, with 7 bases between them. CDR1 is MNHNS, CDR2 SASEGT, per germline.

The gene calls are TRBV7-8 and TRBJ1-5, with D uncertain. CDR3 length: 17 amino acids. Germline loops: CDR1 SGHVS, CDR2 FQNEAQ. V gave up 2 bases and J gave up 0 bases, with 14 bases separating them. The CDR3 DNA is TGTGCCAGCAGCTTAAATTCCCGGGAGGATAGCAATCAGCCCCAGCATTTT. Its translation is CASSLNSREDSNQPQHF.